A single sample is the source of the 26 T cell receptor beta chains below, sequenced in a study of shared clonotypes between healthy human individuals. Profiling relied on immunoSEQ multiplex PCR, and the TCRdb table lists in-frame clones only, not all of them. Here the sample spans a few hundred thousand clones, around 78% being singletons. Source material: PBMCs. The source is a woman aged 40 to 50 in good health. Some clones in this sample may be carry-over from other donors' samples.

V and J are TRBV7-9 and TRBJ2-2; D uncertain. Germline values: CDR1 SEHNR, CDR2 FQNEAQ (reference sequence). The ends were cut back, 5 bases at V and 1 base at J, with 11 bases in the middle. The CDR3 is made up of 15 amino acids. CDR3: CASSRRSGNTGELFF. CDR3 nucleotide sequence: TGTGCCAGCAGCCGCCGATCGGGGAACACCGGGGAGCTGTTTTTT.

The chain uses TRBV5-4 and TRBJ2-5, with 8 positions matching TRBD1. V shed 0 bases and J 5 bases; nucleotides not matched to a gene: 6. The CDR3 covers 15 residues. Germline V gene lookup returns CDR1 SGHNT and CDR2 YYREEE (reference sequence). The CDR3 nucleotides read TGTGCCAGCAGCTTGGGTCAGAGACAGGGGGAGACCCAGTACTTC. Its translation: CASSLGQRQGETQYF.

This chain uses TRBV7-8 with TRBJ2-7; 8 bases fit TRBD2. Germline lookup yields CDR1 SGHVS and CDR2 FQNEAQ. CDR3 length equals 14 residues. The junction had 8 bases not matched to a gene; V was cut back by 5 bases and J by 5 bases. The CDR3 coding sequence is TGTGCCAGCAGCCCTGGACTAGCATCTGACGAGCAGTACTTC. This gives the protein CASSPGLASDEQYF.

The chain employs TRBV6-1 and TRBJ1-3; D is uncertain. The CDR3 spans 13 residues. V dropped 5 bases and J dropped 0 bases, with 5 bases sitting between them. Germline lookup yields CDR1 MNHNS and CDR2 SASEGT. The CDR3 DNA follows: TGTGCCAGCAGTCAGACCTCTGGAAACACCATATATTTT. Protein product: CASSQTSGNTIYF.

The chain uses TRBV10-3 and TRBJ2-3; D unclear. The CDR3 loop spans 13 amino acids. Germline CDR1 and CDR2: ENHRY and SYGVKD. Trimming shortened V by 6 bases and J by 1 base, and 8 bases separated the two germline ends. The DNA for the CDR3 is TGTGCCATCAGGAGACCCGGCACAGATACGCAGTATTTT. Protein sequence: CAIRRPGTDTQYF.

The CDR3 region is CASSFSGTVDYGYTF. In DNA, the CDR3 is TGTGCCAGCAGCTTCTCAGGGACTGTGGACTATGGCTACACCTTC. This sequence joins TRBV11-2 and TRBJ1-2; D is possibly TRBD1 (5 bases). The CDR3 sequence is 15 residues long. Germline CDR1 SGHAT, CDR2 FQNNGV. V dropped 3 bases and J dropped 3 bases, with 14 bases sitting between them.

J is TRBJ2-7 and V is TRBV4-1; 8 bases line up with TRBD2. V lost 1 base and J lost 2; bases outside the gene matches: 4. The CDR3 sequence is 15 residues long. CDR1 and CDR2 from the germline V gene are MGHRA and YSYEKL. CDR3 DNA sequence: TGCGCCAGCAGCCAAGCGGGGGGGGGAGCCTACGAGCAGTACTTC. Translating gives CASSQAGGGAYEQYF.

The V and J genes are TRBV4-1 and TRBJ1-3; no clear D. CDR3 length equals 12 residues. V was trimmed by 0 bases and J by 8 bases, leaving 5 bases between them. Germline V gives CDR1 MGHRA, CDR2 YSYEKL. CDR3 loop: CASSQDLYTIYF. The CDR3 bases are TGCGCCAGCAGCCAAGATTTATACACCATATATTTT.

This clone showed up just a few times. This chain joins TRBV28 and TRBJ1-1, with a weak D call TRBD1 (5 bases). The V end was cut by 3 bases, the J end by 5 bases, with 13 bases between. Germline loops: CDR1 MDHEN, CDR2 SYDVKM. The CDR3 sequence is 14 residues long. The CDR3 nucleotides read TGTGCCAGCAGTTTCCCCCAGGGTGGGACTGAAGCTTTCTTT. Translation gives CASSFPQGGTEAFF.

The chain carries TRBV6-4 and TRBJ2-3; no reliable D call. This CDR3 contains 14 residues. The V end lost 7 bases, the J end lost 3 bases, and 14 bases lay between the germline ends. Germline CDR1 reads MRHNA; CDR2 reads SNTAGT. The CDR3 region has the DNA TGTGCCAGCAAAAGGCAGGTAGAAACAGATACGCAGTATTTT. Protein product: CASKRQVETDTQYF.

CDR3 in DNA: TGTGCCAGCAGCTTAAATCCGTTTTTGGAGCAGTACTTC. Residues: CASSLNPFLEQYF. The chain recombines TRBV7-2 with TRBJ2-7; D unclear. Germline V gene lookup returns CDR1 SGHTA and CDR2 FQGNSA. V lost 2 bases to trimming and J lost 7 bases, with 12 bases between them. The CDR3 runs to 13 residues.

As regards this clone: A much larger clone differs by one base, so this may be a read error. The chain recombines TRBV6-5 with TRBJ1-1, with TRBD1 matching 7 bases. The ends lost 5 bases at V and 3 bases at J; junction bases unmatched: 3. Germline V gene data show CDR1 as MNHEY and CDR2 as SVGAGI. The CDR3 runs to 13 residues. Written as DNA, the CDR3 is TGTGCCAGCAGTACGGGACAGCACACTGAAGCTTTCTTT. It specifies CASSTGQHTEAFF.

The DNA for the CDR3 is TGTGCCAGCACCACCCACCGCACCGGGAGGCCCTACGAGCAGTACTTC. Protein: CASTTHRTGRPYEQYF. The V call is TRBV11-2, the J call TRBJ2-7; TRBD2 matches at 7 bases. Germline CDR1 and CDR2: SGHAT and FQNNGV. There are 16 residues in the CDR3. V trimming: 7 bases; J trimming: 2 bases; junction bases outside the gene matches: 14.

The chain uses TRBV19 and TRBJ2-1; 15 bases map to TRBD2. CDR1 and CDR2 from the germline V gene are LNHDA and SQIVND (reference sequence). This CDR3 comprises 17 residues. Germline trimming cut 5 bases from V and 8 bases from J; bases unmatched to any gene: 10. CDR3 nucleotides: TGTGCCAGTAGTCCCCCGGGACTAGCGGGAGGTCGCCATGAGCAGTTCTTC. Translated, it gives CASSPPGLAGGRHEQFF. Together with reference TRBV19 and TRBJ2-1, the CDR3 gives the full variable domain: DGGITQSPKYLFRKEGQNVTLSCEQNLNHDAMYWYRQDPGQGLRLIYYSQIVNDFQKGDIAEGYSVSREKKESFPLTVTSAQKNPTAFYLCASSPPGLAGGRHEQFFGPGTRLTVL.

This chain connects TRBV28 to TRBJ2-7; D perhaps matches TRBD2 (6 bases). The germline CDR1 and CDR2 sequences are MDHEN and SYDVKM. V shed 2 bases and J shed 0 bases, with 17 bases lying between them. This CDR3 contains 17 residues. For the CDR3, the DNA is TGTGCCAGCAGTTTAGTGAGTTCCCGGGGGTTCTCCTACGAGCAGTACTTC. Its translation: CASSLVSSRGFSYEQYF.

The genes are TRBV29-1 and TRBJ2-7, with D possibly TRBD2 on 5 matching bases. V gave up 4 bases and J gave up 4 bases, with 14 bases separating them. The germline gives CDR1 SQVTM, CDR2 ANQGSEA. The CDR3 is made up of 13 amino acids. Written as DNA, the CDR3 is TGCAGCGTTGGCGAGGGCCGAAATTACGAGCAGTACTTC. Protein sequence: CSVGEGRNYEQYF.

The V call is TRBV7-9, the J call TRBJ1-4; no clear D gene. This CDR3 contains 14 residues. With 5 bases removed from V and 8 bases from J, the gap between germline ends came to 15 bases. Germline CDR1 is SEHNR and CDR2 is FQNEAQ (reference sequence). Here the CDR3 reads CASSLSVYQEKLFF. CDR3 DNA sequence: TGTGCCAGCAGCCTAAGCGTTTACCAAGAAAAACTGTTTTTT. The variable domain in full, completed from reference TRBV7-9 and TRBJ1-4, reads DTGVSQNPRHKITKRGQNVTFRCDPISEHNRLYWYRQTLGQGPEFLTYFQNEAQLEKSRLLSDRFSAERPKGSFSTLEIQRTEQGDSAMYLCASSLSVYQEKLFFGSGTQLSVL.

The V and J genes are TRBV2 and TRBJ2-7; D is unresolved. The CDR3 is 13 amino acids. Trimming stripped 6 bases from V and 2 bases from J, with 11 bases between. Per germline, CDR1 SNHLY and CDR2 FYNNEI. The chain's CDR3 is CASRPTGPYEQYF. The CDR3 DNA reads as TGTGCCAGCAGGCCTACCGGCCCCTACGAGCAGTACTTC.

This sequence joins TRBV6-1 and TRBJ2-6; no clear D. V was clipped by 3 bases and J by 0 bases, with 12 bases between them. The germline CDR1 and CDR2 sequences are MNHNS and SASEGT. The CDR3 length is 17 residues. The CDR3 sequence: CASSEAGAYSGANVLTF. In DNA form, the CDR3 reads TGTGCCAGCAGTGAGGCAGGAGCCTACTCTGGGGCCAACGTCCTGACTTTC.

This clone was recorded many times. The same CDR3 also results from other DNA sequences found in this sample. The V and J genes are TRBV20-1 and TRBJ1-1; D gene uncertain. V dropped 4 bases and J dropped 1 base, with 4 bases sitting between them. The CDR3 loop spans 11 amino acids. Germline V CDR1 and CDR2: DFQATT, SNEGSKA (reference sequence). The CDR3 DNA reads TGCAGTGCTAACGGGAACACTGAAGCTTTCTTT. Protein product: CSANGNTEAFF.

The rearrangement links TRBV6-1 to TRBJ2-7; D not resolved. Trimming stripped 7 bases from V and 0 bases from J, with 10 bases between. Germline CDR1 reads MNHNS; CDR2 reads SASEGT. There are 13 residues in the CDR3. CDR3 protein: CASNPAFSYEQYF. The CDR3 bases are TGTGCCAGCAATCCTGCCTTCTCCTACGAGCAGTACTTC.

The chain links TRBV10-3 to TRBJ2-3; D unresolved. The CDR3 covers 15 residues. Trimming took 0 bases from V and 0 from J, leaving 7 bases between them. CDR1 is ENHRY and CDR2 is SYGVKD in the germline V gene. The CDR3, as DNA: TGTGCCATCAGTGAGTCGGCCAGTAGCACAGATACGCAGTATTTT. It yields the protein CAISESASSTDTQYF.

The DNA for the CDR3 is TGTGCCAGCAGCCAAGGGAGACTAGCGGGAGTTGGTACAGATACGCAGTATTTT. Translated, it gives CASSQGRLAGVGTDTQYF. The gene calls are TRBV4-2 and TRBJ2-3; 12 positions agree with TRBD2. Germline CDR1 LGHNA, CDR2 YNFKEQ. The V and J ends lost 1 base and 3 bases, in that order; junction bases with no gene match: 8. The CDR3 totals 18 residues.

The chain has TRBV28 and TRBJ1-1; D unclear. In germline, CDR1 is MDHEN, CDR2 SYDVKM. CDR3 size: 14 residues. The V end was cut by 3 bases, the J end by 0 bases, with 8 bases between. The CDR3 region has the DNA TGTGCCAGCAGTTTGGTAGCAGTGAACACTGAAGCTTTCTTT. Translating gives CASSLVAVNTEAFF.

The genes are TRBV5-4 and TRBJ2-2; D possibly corresponds to TRBD1 (6 bases). V lost 4 bases and J lost 5, with 12 bases in between. The CDR3 length is 14 residues. CDR1 and CDR2 (germline): SGHNT, YYREEE (reference sequence). The CDR3 region is CASSAGGSTGELFF. The CDR3 DNA sequence: TGTGCCAGCAGCGCTGGGGGCAGTACCGGGGAGCTGTTTTTT.

DNA for the CDR3: TGTGCCAGCAGACCCCTTTTGGGCCAGGACAATGAGCAGTTCTTC. Amino acid sequence: CASRPLLGQDNEQFF. V and J are TRBV7-2 and TRBJ2-1; D is unresolved. The V gene's germline CDR1 is SGHTA and CDR2 FQGNSA. The CDR3 is made up of 15 amino acids. Trimming took 6 bases from V and 5 from J, leaving 17 bases between them.